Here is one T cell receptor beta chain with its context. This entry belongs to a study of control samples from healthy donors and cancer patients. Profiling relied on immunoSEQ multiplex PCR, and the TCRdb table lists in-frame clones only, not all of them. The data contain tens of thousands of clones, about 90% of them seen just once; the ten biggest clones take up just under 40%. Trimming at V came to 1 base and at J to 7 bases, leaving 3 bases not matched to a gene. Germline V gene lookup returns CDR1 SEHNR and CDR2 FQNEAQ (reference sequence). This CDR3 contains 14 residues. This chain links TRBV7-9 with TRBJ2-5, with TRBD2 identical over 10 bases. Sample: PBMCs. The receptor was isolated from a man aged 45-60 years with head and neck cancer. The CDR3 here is CASSLVAGGRTQYF. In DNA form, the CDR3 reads TGTGCCAGCAGCTTAGTAGCGGGAGGCCGGACCCAGTACTTC.